The 6 T cell receptor beta chains below were found in one sample sequenced in a study of shared clonotypes between healthy human individuals. This table comes from immunoSEQ multiplex PCR, and its TCRdb copy is limited to in-frame clones, with some not included. The sample lists about 190,000 clones; 66% were seen once. The sample comprised memory CD4+ T cells sorted from blood. Regarding subset: CD45RA-negative fraction. The source of these receptors is a man aged 25-45 years in good health.

This clone appeared a few times. The genes are TRBV15 and TRBJ2-7, with 14 bases fitting TRBD2. There are 18 residues in the CDR3. The V segment lost 2 bases and the J segment 4 bases; nucleotides outside the gene matches: 10. Germline CDR1 is LNHNV and CDR2 is YYDKDF (reference sequence). CDR3 loop: CATSRSPGTSGSSYEQYF. DNA of the CDR3: TGTGCCACCAGCAGAAGTCCCGGGACTAGCGGGAGTAGTTACGAGCAGTACTTC.

This clone came up many times. This chain links TRBV29-1 with TRBJ2-1; D is possibly TRBD1 (6 bases). CDR1 and CDR2 (germline): SQVTM, ANQGSEA. V was clipped by 3 bases and J by 4 bases, with 10 bases between them. The CDR3 sequence is 13 residues long. CDR3 residues: CSVDRQGYNEQFF. As DNA, the CDR3 is TGCAGCGTTGATCGGCAGGGGTACAATGAGCAGTTCTTC.

The J gene is TRBJ2-3, the V gene TRBV29-1, with 9 nucleotides matching TRBD2. This CDR3 is 14 amino acids long. Trimming removed 4 bases from V and 7 bases from J; junction bases left unmatched: 9. Germline V gene sequence: CDR1 SQVTM, CDR2 ANQGSEA. The CDR3 DNA sequence: TGCAGCGTTGTGTGGAGCGGGAGGAGGTATACGCAGTATTTT. It specifies CSVVWSGRRYTQYF.

The chain is built from TRBV2 and TRBJ2-1, with D uncertain. This CDR3 comprises 10 residues. From germline, CDR1 is SNHLY and CDR2 FYNNEI. V was trimmed by 6 bases and J by 9 bases, leaving 6 bases between them. CDR3 residues: CASRSAEQFF. CDR3 DNA sequence: TGTGCCAGCAGGTCGGCTGAGCAGTTCTTC.

This CDR3 is CASSLPGQLGAFF. CDR3 nucleotide sequence: TGTGCCAGCAGTCTTCCGGGACAGCTCGGCGCTTTCTTT. V gene TRBV28 combines with J gene TRBJ1-1, with TRBD1 matching 7 bases. The CDR3 has 13 amino acids. CDR1 and CDR2 (germline): MDHEN, SYDVKM. The junction had 11 bases not matched to a gene; V was cut back by 5 bases and J by 11 bases.

This clone was seen just once. This chain links TRBV11-3 with TRBJ2-1; TRBD2 might be the D (6 bases). This CDR3 is 17 amino acids long. Germline CDR1 reads SGHNT; CDR2 reads YENEEA. V was clipped by 1 base and J by 3 bases, with 16 bases between them. Written as DNA, the CDR3 is TGTGCCAGCAGCTTAGGGGGGGTAGACAGATTCTACAATGAGCAGTTCTTC. This gives the protein CASSLGGVDRFYNEQFF. Full variable domain (outside the CDR3, taken from reference TRBV11-3 and TRBJ2-1): EAGVVQSPRYKIIEKKQPVAFWCNPISGHNTLYWYLQNLGQGPELLIRYENEEAVDDSQLPKDRFSAERLKGVDSTLKIQPAELGDSAVYLCASSLGGVDRFYNEQFFGPGTRLTVL.